This T cell receptor beta chain derives from a study of OX40 agonist ivuxolimab in advanced cancers. Profiled with immunoSEQ multiplex PCR; TCRdb holds only in-frame clones, not every one. The table lists roughly 17,000 clones, around two thirds of them singletons. V lost 4 bases and J 6 bases, leaving 19 bases between the germline ends. The germline V gene encodes CDR1 SGDLS and CDR2 YYNGEE. The CDR3 has 16 residues. Sequencing used CD4+ or CD8+ T cells sorted from blood, obtained in a trial of the OX40 agonist ivuxolimab. The rearrangement links TRBV9 to TRBJ2-2; either TRBD1 or TRBD2 may supply D (7 bases each). The sequence derives from an adult with an advanced solid tumor such as melanoma, head and neck, liver or kidney cancer. For the CDR3, the DNA is TGTGCCAGCAGCCCAGGGGGGGCGGGTGGATCCGGGGAGCTGTTTTTT. Amino acids: CASSPGGAGGSGELFF.